This is a list of T cell receptor beta chains from one sample in a study of blood T cell repertoires in COVID-19. Clones were read by immunoSEQ multiplex PCR, and TCRdb kept only the in-frame ones, dropping some. The data show about 240,000 clones, about four fifths seen once. Sequencing input: peripheral blood. Receptor source: a woman aged 70-85 years with acute or convalescent COVID-19. The CDR3 runs from the conserved cysteine through the conserved F or W. The D gene is left open where the match is weak. Where a row states a size, it is once, few, many or the class of an expanded clone; other rows omit it.

V gene	clone size	J gene	D gene	CDR3 protein	CDR3 DNA
TRBV7-9	.	TRBJ1-1	TRBD1	CASSPGQATEAFF	TGTGCCAGCAGCCCAGGACAGGCAACTGAAGCTTTCTTT
TRBV4-1	.	TRBJ2-3	.	CASSQLGFLDPDTQYF	TGCGCCAGCAGCCAGCTAGGTTTTCTTGATCCAGATACGCAGTATTTT
TRBV3-1/TRBV3-2	.	TRBJ1-2	TRBD1	CASSRDRRSYGYTF	TGTGCCAGCAGCCGGGACAGGCGATCTTATGGCTACACCTTC
TRBV6-6	.	TRBJ2-2	.	CASSQNTGELFF	TGTGCCAGCAGCCAAAACACCGGGGAGCTGTTTTTT
TRBV5-1	.	TRBJ2-1	.	CASSRDSVSYNEQFF	TGCGCCAGCAGCAGAGACAGCGTGTCCTACAATGAGCAGTTCTTC
TRBV7-9	.	TRBJ1-1	TRBD1	CASKVDRASTEAFF	TGTGCCAGCAAAGTCGACAGGGCCAGCACTGAAGCTTTCTTT
TRBV5-1	.	TRBJ2-2	.	CASSLQDTGELFF	TGCGCCAGCAGCTTGCAGGACACCGGGGAGCTGTTTTTT
TRBV11-2	.	TRBJ2-2	.	CASSLGHATGELFF	TGTGCCAGCAGCTTAGGGCACGCCACCGGGGAGCTGTTTTTT
TRBV7-2	.	TRBJ1-1	.	CASSSQSGGRFLGTEAFF	TGTGCCAGCAGCTCCCAAAGCGGGGGGCGCTTCTTGGGCACTGAAGCTTTCTTT
TRBV21-1	.	TRBJ2-2	.	CASSKIYQFPTGGTGELFF	TGTGCCAGCAGCAAGATCTATCAATTCCCGACAGGGGGCACCGGGGAGCTGTTTTTT
TRBV5-4	.	TRBJ1-1	TRBD1	CASRPDRGYTEAFF	TGTGCCAGCAGACCTGACAGGGGTTACACTGAAGCTTTCTTT
TRBV5-1	.	TRBJ2-2	TRBD1	CASSLGATGGSGELFF	TGCGCCAGCAGCTTGGGGGCGACAGGGGGCTCCGGGGAGCTGTTTTTT
TRBV7-8	.	TRBJ2-3	TRBD1	CASSGRTTGMADTQYF	TGTGCCAGCAGCGGGCGAACGACAGGGATGGCAGATACGCAGTATTTT
TRBV15	once	TRBJ1-5	TRBD1	CATSRDWDSSNQPQHF	TGTGCCACCAGCAGAGACTGGGACAGTAGCAATCAGCCCCAGCATTTT
TRBV4-1	.	TRBJ1-1	.	CASSQAFDRTMNTEAFF	TGCGCCAGCAGCCAAGCCTTCGACAGGACCATGAACACTGAAGCTTTCTTT
TRBV10-3	once	TRBJ1-2	TRBD1	CAISDGQGANYGYTF	TGTGCCATCAGCGATGGACAGGGCGCTAACTATGGCTACACCTTC
TRBV28	.	TRBJ2-7	TRBD1	CASRGQGGAYEQYF	TGTGCCAGCAGAGGACAGGGGGGGGCCTACGAGCAGTACTTC
TRBV19	.	TRBJ1-2	TRBD1	CASSPGTGRANYGYTF	TGTGCCAGTAGCCCCGGGACAGGTAGAGCTAACTATGGCTACACCTTC
TRBV5-1	.	TRBJ1-2	TRBD1	CASSSRTGDYGYTF	TGCGCCAGCAGCAGCCGGACAGGGGACTATGGCTACACCTTC
TRBV4-1	.	TRBJ1-2	TRBD1	CASNPQGANYGYTF	TGCGCCAGCAACCCGCAGGGGGCTAACTATGGCTACACCTTC
TRBV10-3	.	TRBJ1-3	.	CAINQGSGNTIYF	TGTGCCATCAATCAGGGGTCTGGAAACACCATATATTTT
TRBV2	.	TRBJ2-7	.	CASCPPGGTGSYEQYF	TGTGCCAGCTGCCCCCCGGGGGGGACAGGGTCCTACGAGCAGTACTTC
TRBV5-1	once	TRBJ2-3	.	CASSFGFDSSTDTQYF	TGCGCCAGCAGCTTCGGCTTTGACTCTAGCACAGATACGCAGTATTTT
TRBV7-2	.	TRBJ2-5	TRBD1	CASSRGDRDTETQYF	TGTGCCAGCAGTCGCGGAGACAGGGACACAGAGACCCAGTACTTC
TRBV6-6	.	TRBJ1-1	.	CASSYSRETEAFF	TGTGCCAGCAGTTACTCAAGGGAGACTGAAGCTTTCTTT
TRBV19	.	TRBJ2-7	TRBD1	CATKGQGAAEQYF	TGTGCCACCAAAGGCCAGGGGGCAGCCGAGCAGTACTTC
TRBV7-2	.	TRBJ2-7	TRBD2	CASSPTSGVSYEQYF	TGTGCCAGCAGCCCGACTAGCGGGGTTTCCTACGAGCAGTACTTC
TRBV5-6	.	TRBJ2-7	TRBD1	CASSLAPGQGGYEQYF	TGTGCCAGCAGCTTGGCCCCTGGACAGGGAGGTTACGAGCAGTACTTC